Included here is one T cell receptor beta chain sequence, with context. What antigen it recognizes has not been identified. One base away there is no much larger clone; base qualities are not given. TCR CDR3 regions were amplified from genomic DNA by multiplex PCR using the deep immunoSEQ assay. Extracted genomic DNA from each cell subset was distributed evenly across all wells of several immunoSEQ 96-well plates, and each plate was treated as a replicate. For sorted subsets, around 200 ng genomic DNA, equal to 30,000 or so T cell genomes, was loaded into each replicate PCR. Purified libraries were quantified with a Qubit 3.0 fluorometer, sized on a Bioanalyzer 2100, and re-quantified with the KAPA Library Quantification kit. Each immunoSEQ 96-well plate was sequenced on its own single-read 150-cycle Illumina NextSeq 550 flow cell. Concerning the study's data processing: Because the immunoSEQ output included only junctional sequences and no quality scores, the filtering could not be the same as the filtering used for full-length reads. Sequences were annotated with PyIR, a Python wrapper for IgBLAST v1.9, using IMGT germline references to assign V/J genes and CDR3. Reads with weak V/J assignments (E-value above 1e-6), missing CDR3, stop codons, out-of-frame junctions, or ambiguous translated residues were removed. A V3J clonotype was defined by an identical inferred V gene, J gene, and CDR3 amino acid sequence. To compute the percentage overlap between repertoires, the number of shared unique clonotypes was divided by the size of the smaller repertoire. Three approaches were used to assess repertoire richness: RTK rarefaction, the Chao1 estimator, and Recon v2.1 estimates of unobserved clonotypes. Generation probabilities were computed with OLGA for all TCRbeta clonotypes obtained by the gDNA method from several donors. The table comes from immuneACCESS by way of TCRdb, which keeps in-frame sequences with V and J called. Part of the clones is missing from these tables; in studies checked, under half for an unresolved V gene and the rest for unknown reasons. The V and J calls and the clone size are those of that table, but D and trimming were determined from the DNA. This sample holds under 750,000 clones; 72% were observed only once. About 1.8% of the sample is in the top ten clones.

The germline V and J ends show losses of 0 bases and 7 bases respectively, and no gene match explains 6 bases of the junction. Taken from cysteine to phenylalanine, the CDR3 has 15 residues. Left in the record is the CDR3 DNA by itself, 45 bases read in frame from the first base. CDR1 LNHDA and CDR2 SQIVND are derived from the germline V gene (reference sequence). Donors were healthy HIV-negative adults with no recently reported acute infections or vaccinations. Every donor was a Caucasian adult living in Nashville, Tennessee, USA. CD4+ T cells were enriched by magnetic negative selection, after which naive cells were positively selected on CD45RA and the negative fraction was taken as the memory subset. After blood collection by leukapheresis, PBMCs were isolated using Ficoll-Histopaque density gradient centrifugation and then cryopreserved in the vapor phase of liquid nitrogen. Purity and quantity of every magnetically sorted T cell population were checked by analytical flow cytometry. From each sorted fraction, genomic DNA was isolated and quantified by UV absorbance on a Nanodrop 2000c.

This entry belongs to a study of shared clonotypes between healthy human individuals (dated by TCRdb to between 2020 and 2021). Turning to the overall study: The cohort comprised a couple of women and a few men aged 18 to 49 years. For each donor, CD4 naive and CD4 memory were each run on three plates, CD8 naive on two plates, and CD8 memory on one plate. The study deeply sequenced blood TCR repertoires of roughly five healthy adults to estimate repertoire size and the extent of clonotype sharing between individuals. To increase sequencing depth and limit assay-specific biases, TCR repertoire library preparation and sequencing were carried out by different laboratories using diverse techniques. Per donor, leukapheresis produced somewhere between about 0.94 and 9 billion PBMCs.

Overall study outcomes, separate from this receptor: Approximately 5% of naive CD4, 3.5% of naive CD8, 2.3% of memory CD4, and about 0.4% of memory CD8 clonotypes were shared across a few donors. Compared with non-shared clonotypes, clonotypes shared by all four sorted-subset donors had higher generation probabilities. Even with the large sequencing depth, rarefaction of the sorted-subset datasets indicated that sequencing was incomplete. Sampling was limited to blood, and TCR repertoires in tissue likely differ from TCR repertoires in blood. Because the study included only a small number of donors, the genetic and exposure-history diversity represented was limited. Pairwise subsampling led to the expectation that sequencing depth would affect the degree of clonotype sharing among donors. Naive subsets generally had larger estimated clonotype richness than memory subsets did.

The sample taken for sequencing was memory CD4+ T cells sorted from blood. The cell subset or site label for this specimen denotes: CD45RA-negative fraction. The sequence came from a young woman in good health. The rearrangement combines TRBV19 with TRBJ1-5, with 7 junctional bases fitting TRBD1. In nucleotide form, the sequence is TGTGCCAGTAGTATAGAGGAGGGGGCTTGGCAGCCCCAGCATTTT. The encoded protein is CASSIEEGAWQPQHF.